These 27 T cell receptor beta chains came from one sample sequenced in a study of cytomegalovirus exposure and HLA in healthy donors. Vbeta (60) and Jbeta (13) primers were used in the PCR. Profiled with immunoSEQ multiplex PCR; TCRdb holds only in-frame clones, not every one. The profile shows 170,000 or so clones, about four fifths of them singletons. The source material was PBMCs. These receptors came from a boy aged 2 to 10 in good health and CMV-seronegative.

V usage is TRBV19 and J usage is TRBJ1-3; D ambiguous. CDR1 and CDR2 (germline): LNHDA, SQIVND (reference sequence). Trimming took 7 bases from V and 3 from J, leaving 4 bases between them. The CDR3 is 11 residues long. CDR3 DNA: TGTGCCAGTATTCGTGGAAACACCATATATTTT. Encoded protein: CASIRGNTIYF.

This clone turned up a few times. The same CDR3 also results from other DNA sequences found in this sample. CDR3 amino acids: CADSNNQPQHF. CDR3 nucleotide sequence: TGTGCCGACAGCAACAATCAGCCCCAGCATTTT. The chain recombines TRBV19 with TRBJ1-5, with D perhaps matching TRBD1 (5 bases). From germline, CDR1 is LNHDA and CDR2 SQIVND (reference sequence). Deletions cut 11 bases from V and 3 bases from J, with 8 bases between. This CDR3 region has 11 residues.

This clone was counted once. This chain uses TRBV18 with TRBJ2-7; D possibly corresponds to TRBD2 (5 bases). From germline, CDR1 is KGHSH and CDR2 LQKENI. The CDR3 sequence is 15 residues long. V lost 3 bases to trimming and J lost 6 bases, with 18 bases between them. For the CDR3, the DNA is TGTGCCAGCTCACCTGCCTGGAGTGGGGAGTCCGAGCAGTACTTC. This translates into CASSPAWSGESEQYF.

This sequence joins TRBV7-2 and TRBJ2-5; 13 bases map to TRBD2. Trimming removed 0 bases from V and 1 base from J; junction bases left unmatched: 5. CDR3 length: 18 residues. The germline V gene encodes CDR1 SGHTA and CDR2 FQGNSA. CDR3: CASSLAGLAGMGQETQYF. DNA for the CDR3: TGTGCCAGCAGCTTAGCGGGACTAGCGGGAATGGGCCAAGAGACCCAGTACTTC.

The rearrangement links TRBV19 to TRBJ1-4; D ambiguous. The CDR3 has 13 amino acids. V was trimmed by 8 bases and J by 7 bases, leaving 14 bases between them. Germline V gives CDR1 LNHDA, CDR2 SQIVND (reference sequence). The CDR3 reads CASGPGRFEKLFF. CDR3 coding DNA: TGTGCCAGTGGGCCAGGAAGGTTTGAAAAACTGTTTTTT.

This clone was seen once. Its ends do not fully match the called genes, so a read error is possible. In DNA form, the CDR3 reads TGTGCCAGCAGCCTAGCGGGAGGGCCGGGAGAGCAGTACTTC. Translating it yields CASSLAGGPGEQYF. This chain uses TRBV7-8 with TRBJ2-7; 12 bases line up with TRBD2. Germline V gene data show CDR1 as SGHVS and CDR2 as FQNEAQ. This CDR3 has 14 residues.

The sample holds one count of this clone. The chain uses TRBV14 and TRBJ2-1; the match to TRBD1 covers 7 bases. CDR3 length: 19 residues. From germline, CDR1 is SGHDN and CDR2 FVKESK. Trimming removed 4 bases from V and 4 bases from J; junction bases left unmatched: 19. The CDR3 sequence is CASSPHPLGGLLGYNEQFF. As DNA, the CDR3 is TGTGCCAGCAGCCCCCACCCCCTAGGGGGCCTCCTGGGTTACAATGAGCAGTTCTTC.

The chain employs TRBV18 and TRBJ2-1; TRBD1 aligns across 7 bases. This CDR3 contains 15 residues. V lost 3 bases and J lost 6; bases outside the gene matches: 8. Per germline, CDR1 KGHSH and CDR2 LQKENI. CDR3: CASSPPTGFGNEQFF. The CDR3 region has the DNA TGTGCCAGCTCACCCCCGACAGGGTTCGGCAATGAGCAGTTCTTC.

The chain links TRBV7-9 to TRBJ1-3, with a tentative D call TRBD1 (6 bases). Germline values: CDR1 SEHNR, CDR2 FQNEAQ (reference sequence). V lost 1 base and J 8 bases, leaving 18 bases between the germline ends. This CDR3 has 16 amino acids. As DNA, the CDR3 is TGTGCCAGCAGCTTAGAGGGCAACAGGGTTGGCGACACCATATATTTT. It codes for CASSLEGNRVGDTIYF.

The chain joins TRBV10-2 to TRBJ2-5; TRBD2 matches 7 bases. The junction had 15 bases not matched to a gene; V was cut back by 6 bases and J by 5 bases. Germline V CDR1 and CDR2: WSHSY, SAAADI. This CDR3 has 16 residues. In nucleotides, the CDR3 is TGCGCCAGCAGCGCGCGCCTAACTAGCGTCGGGGAGACCCAGTACTTC. Residues: CASSARLTSVGETQYF.

V usage is TRBV5-1 and J usage is TRBJ2-3; weak D call: TRBD2 (6 bases). Trimming removed 2 bases at V and 0 bases at J, with 13 bases between. This CDR3 is 16 amino acids long. The V gene's germline CDR1 is SGHRS and CDR2 YFSETQ. For the CDR3, the DNA is TGCGCCAGCAGCTTCTTTGCGGGAACTAGCACAGATACGCAGTATTTT. Its translation: CASSFFAGTSTDTQYF. The variable domain in full, with the rest retrieved from reference TRBV5-1 and TRBJ2-3, is KAGVTQTPRYLIKTRGQQVTLSCSPISGHRSVSWYQQTPGQGLQFLFEYFSETQRNKGNFPGRFSGRQFSNSRSEMNVSTLELGDSALYLCASSFFAGTSTDTQYFGPGTRLTVL.

This clone has a single count. In DNA, the CDR3 is TGTGCCAGCAGTTACCGGGACAGGGGATCCTACGAGCAGTACTTC. Translating it yields CASSYRDRGSYEQYF. V gene TRBV6-5 combines with J gene TRBJ2-7; the match to TRBD1 covers 10 bases. CDR1 and CDR2 from the germline V gene are MNHEY and SVGAGI. Trimming cost V 2 bases and J 1 base; bases outside gene matches: 2. This CDR3 comprises 15 residues.

The chain links TRBV7-9 to TRBJ1-4, with D maybe TRBD1 (5 bases). The CDR3 totals 13 residues. Germline V gene data show CDR1 as SEHNR and CDR2 as FQNEAQ (reference sequence). Between the trimmed V and J ends, which lost 5 bases and 6 bases, there was a span of 10 bases. CDR3 sequence (DNA): TGTGCCAGCAGCATGATGACAGATGAAAAACTGTTTTTT. Protein product: CASSMMTDEKLFF.

J is TRBJ2-3 and V is TRBV6-5; TRBD1 agrees at 9 bases. Unmatched junction bases numbered 13, after V lost 5 bases and J lost 10 bases. CDR3 length: 15 amino acids. Per germline, CDR1 MNHEY and CDR2 SVGAGI. The CDR3 protein is CASSRPGQGGSAQYF. In DNA form, the CDR3 reads TGTGCCAGCAGTCGACCGGGACAGGGAGGATCGGCGCAGTATTTT.

The V call is TRBV19, the J call TRBJ1-2; a possible D gene is TRBD1 (5 bases). Germline V gene sequence: CDR1 LNHDA, CDR2 SQIVND (reference sequence). V lost 8 bases and J lost 4, with 11 bases in between. CDR3 length: 12 amino acids. As DNA, the CDR3 is TGTGCCAGTTACGGACATTTCTATGGCTACACCTTC. Amino acid sequence: CASYGHFYGYTF.

This clone was counted once. V and J are TRBV6-5 and TRBJ1-2; TRBD1 matches 8 bases. Trimming at V came to 7 bases and at J to 4 bases, leaving 11 bases not matched to a gene. The germline V gene has CDR1 MNHEY and CDR2 SVGAGI. The CDR3 consists of 15 residues. CDR3 sequence (DNA): TGTGCCAGCACTAACCGGGACAGGCGTATCTATGGCTACACCTTC. Residues: CASTNRDRRIYGYTF.

The J gene is TRBJ2-7, the V gene TRBV10-2; 11 bases line up with TRBD1. Germline CDR1 and CDR2: WSHSY and SAAADI. The CDR3 spans 14 residues. V lost 6 bases to trimming and J lost 4 bases; unmatched junction nucleotides: 5. For the CDR3, the DNA is TGCGCCAGCAGGAACCGGGACAGGGGGTACGAGCAGTACTTC. Residues: CASRNRDRGYEQYF.

This chain connects TRBV4-1 to TRBJ2-2; 10 bases match TRBD1. Germline CDR1 is MGHRA and CDR2 is YSYEKL. Trimming took 0 bases from V and 7 from J; bases not matched to a gene: 5. This CDR3 contains 16 residues. This CDR3 is CASSQEGTGEIGELFF. CDR3 coding DNA: TGCGCCAGCAGCCAAGAAGGGACAGGGGAGATCGGGGAGCTGTTTTTT.

The rearrangement uses TRBV13 and TRBJ1-2, with a tentative D call TRBD1 (5 bases). V shed 8 bases and J shed 5 bases, with 12 bases lying between them. CDR1 PRHDT and CDR2 FYEKMQ come from the germline V gene (reference sequence). This CDR3 region has 12 residues. The CDR3 nucleotides are TGTGCCAGCTCCAGGGAGGAATATGGCTACACCTTC. This encodes CASSREEYGYTF.

V is TRBV27 and J is TRBJ2-3, with 7 bases identical to TRBD1. This CDR3 is built from 14 residues. In germline, CDR1 is MNHEY, CDR2 SMNVEV (reference sequence). Germline trimming cut 5 bases from V and 8 bases from J; bases unmatched to any gene: 10. In nucleotides, the CDR3 is TGTGCCAGCAGTGATGGACAGGCTCCAAGTACGCAGTATTTT. Encoded protein: CASSDGQAPSTQYF.

This clone occurred a few times. The CDR3 sequence: CASSLAGGARGYTF. CDR3 DNA: TGTGCCAGCAGCTTAGCAGGGGGCGCGAGGGGCTACACCTTC. The V gene is TRBV7-9, the J gene TRBJ1-2, with TRBD1 identical over 7 bases. The CDR3 spans 14 residues. J was trimmed by 8 bases and V by 0 bases; bases with no gene match: 6. Germline-derived CDR1 and CDR2 are SEHNR and FQNEAQ (reference sequence).

The J gene is TRBJ2-2, the V gene TRBV2; D possibly corresponds to TRBD2 (6 bases). Germline V gene lookup returns CDR1 SNHLY and CDR2 FYNNEI. The length of the CDR3 is 14 residues. The V and J ends lost 6 bases and 0 bases respectively, with 8 bases between them. The CDR3 reads CASRREPNTGELFF. The CDR3 bases are TGTGCCAGCAGGCGGGAACCGAACACCGGGGAGCTGTTTTTT.

This clone appeared a single time. The J gene is TRBJ1-5, the V gene TRBV7-9; D is uncertain. V lost 0 bases and J 4 bases, leaving 7 bases between the germline ends. The CDR3 is 14 residues long. Per the germline V gene, CDR1 is SEHNR and CDR2 is FQNEAQ (reference sequence). The CDR3 DNA reads TGTGCCAGCAGCTTAGCGGGCTTTAATCAGCCCCAGCATTTT. Protein: CASSLAGFNQPQHF.

This clone appeared once. The rearrangement uses TRBV6-6 and TRBJ1-1; D uncertain. In germline, CDR1 is MNHNY, CDR2 SVGAGI (reference sequence). The CDR3 loop spans 14 amino acids. V was clipped by 5 bases and J by 0 bases, with 10 bases between them. Here the CDR3 DNA reads TGTGCCAGCAGTCCCACTCCGTTGAACACTGAAGCTTTCTTT. It yields the protein CASSPTPLNTEAFF.

This clone is medium-sized in the sample. The rearrangement uses TRBV6-4 and TRBJ2-1; TRBD1 matches at 7 bases. The CDR3 spans 11 residues. Germline CDR1 MRHNA, CDR2 SNTAGT. Unmatched junction bases numbered 7, after V lost 8 bases and J lost 12 bases. CDR3 region: CASRGQLGQFF. CDR3 DNA: TGTGCCAGCCGGGGACAGCTGGGGCAGTTCTTC.

This clone was found a few times. The chain has TRBV6-6 and TRBJ1-5, with 8 bases that match TRBD1. V lost 2 bases, J lost 2 bases, and 5 bases stayed unmatched. This CDR3 has 16 amino acids. The germline V gene encodes CDR1 MNHNY and CDR2 SVGAGI (reference sequence). CDR3 DNA sequence: TGTGCCAGCAGTTACCCCCCGGGACAGGGCAATCAGCCCCAGCATTTT. Its protein product is CASSYPPGQGNQPQHF.

The gene calls are TRBV11-1 and TRBJ1-2; weak D call: TRBD1 (6 bases). CDR1 and CDR2 from the germline V gene are SGHAT and FQDESV (reference sequence). This CDR3 region has 13 residues. Trimming cost V 5 bases and J 6 bases, with 13 bases left between them. CDR3 in DNA: TGTGCCAGCAGCGTCCGGCAGGGGAATGGCTACACCTTC. Translating it yields CASSVRQGNGYTF. The whole variable domain, remainder taken from reference TRBV11-1 and TRBJ1-2, is EAEVAQSPRYKITEKSQAVAFWCDPISGHATLYWYRQILGQGPELLVQFQDESVVDDSQLPKDRFSAERLKGVDSTLKIQPAELGDSAMYLCASSVRQGNGYTFGSGTRLTVV.